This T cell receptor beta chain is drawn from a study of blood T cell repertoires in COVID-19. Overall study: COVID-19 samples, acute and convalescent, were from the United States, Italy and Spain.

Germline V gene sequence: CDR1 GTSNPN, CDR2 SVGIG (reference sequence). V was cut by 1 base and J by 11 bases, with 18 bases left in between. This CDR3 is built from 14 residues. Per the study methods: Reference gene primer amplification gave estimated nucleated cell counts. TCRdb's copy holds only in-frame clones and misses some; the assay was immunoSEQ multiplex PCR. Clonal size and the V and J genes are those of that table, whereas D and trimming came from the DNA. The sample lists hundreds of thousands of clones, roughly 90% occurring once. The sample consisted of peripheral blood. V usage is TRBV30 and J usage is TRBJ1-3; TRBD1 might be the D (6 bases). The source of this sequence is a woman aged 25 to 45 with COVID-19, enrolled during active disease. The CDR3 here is CAWSEGQRSYSIYF. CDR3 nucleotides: TGTGCCTGGAGTGAAGGACAGCGCTCCTACTCCATATATTTT.